Detailed here is one T cell receptor (beta chain). Its target antigen remains unknown. There are no base qualities to consult, and no much larger clone falls within one base. These data originate in a study of shared clonotypes between healthy human individuals (dated by TCRdb to the early 2020s). Looking at the study overall: A couple of women and a few men aged 18 to 49 years were included in the cohort. Per donor, three plates each were used for CD4 naive and CD4 memory, two for CD8 naive, and one for CD8 memory. The study deeply sequenced blood TCR repertoires of about five healthy adults to estimate repertoire size and the extent of clonotype sharing between individuals. To increase sequencing depth and limit assay-specific biases, different laboratories used diverse techniques to prepare libraries and sequence TCR repertoires. Each donor's leukapheresis produced roughly between roughly 0.85 and 9.5 billion PBMCs. Broader findings and caveats from the paper: Pairwise subsampling led to the expectation that sequencing depth would affect the degree of clonotype sharing among donors. Only blood was sampled, and tissue TCR repertoires likely differ from those in blood. Compared with non-shared clonotypes, clonotypes shared by all four sorted-subset donors had higher generation probabilities. Incomplete sequencing was indicated by rarefaction of sorted-subset datasets, despite the large sequencing depth. Across a handful of donors, approximately 4.6% of naive CD4, roughly 3.8% of naive CD8, about 2% of memory CD4, and approximately 0.4% of memory CD8 clonotypes were shared. The small number of donors limited the genetic and exposure-history diversity represented. Estimated clonotype richness was generally larger for naive than for memory subsets.

Healthy HIV-negative adults with no recently reported acute infections or vaccinations were included as donors. Only Caucasian adults living in Nashville, Tennessee, USA were represented among the donors. Magnetic negative selection was used to enrich CD4+ T cells, after which naive cells were positively selected on CD45RA and the negative fraction became the memory subset. Blood was obtained by leukapheresis, after which PBMCs were separated by Ficoll-Histopaque density gradient centrifugation and cryopreserved in liquid nitrogen vapor phase. Analytical flow cytometry was used to check the purity and quantity of each magnetically sorted T cell population. Genomic DNA was isolated from every sorted fraction and measured by UV absorbance on a Nanodrop 2000c. V loses 4 bases, J loses 6 bases, and the germline ends lie 16 bases apart. The germline V gene sets CDR1 to SGHRS and CDR2 to YFSETQ. From the cysteine through the phenylalanine, the CDR3 covers 15 amino acids. Only the CDR3 portion is preserved as DNA: 45 bases, with reading frame beginning at the first base.

Using the deep immunoSEQ assay, TCR CDR3 regions were amplified from genomic DNA by multiplex PCR. For each cell subset, the extracted genomic DNA was distributed evenly across all wells of several immunoSEQ 96-well plates, and each plate served as one replicate. Each replicate PCR for sorted subsets received roughly 0.2 ug genomic DNA, equal to about 30,000 T cell genomes. Purified libraries were measured with a Qubit 3.0 fluorometer, size-checked on a Bioanalyzer 2100, and measured again with the KAPA Library Quantification kit. A separate single-read 150-cycle Illumina NextSeq 550 flow cell was used to sequence each immunoSEQ 96-well plate. Turning to the authors' computational methods: Because only junctional sequences without quality scores were contained in the immunoSEQ output, filtering matching that applied to full-length reads could not be performed. Sequences were annotated with PyIR, a Python wrapper for IgBLAST v1.9, and V/J genes and CDR3 were assigned using IMGT germline references. Reads were filtered out if the reads had weak V/J assignments (E-value above 1e-6), no CDR3, stop codons, out-of-frame junctions, or ambiguous translated residues. V3J clonotypes were defined as sequences sharing the same inferred V gene, J gene, and CDR3 amino acid sequence. Percentage overlap between repertoires was computed as shared unique clonotypes divided by the size of the smaller repertoire. Repertoire richness was assessed with RTK rarefaction, the Chao1 estimator, and Recon v2.1 estimates of unobserved clonotypes. For all TCRbeta clonotypes obtained by the gDNA method from a few donors, generation probabilities were computed with OLGA. TCRdb stores this immuneACCESS table with in-frame sequences only. Part of the clones is absent; in the studies checked, under half of the shortfall reflects unresolved V genes, and no reason is known for the rest. The V and J calls and clone size come from that table; D and trimming were worked out from the DNA. This sample gives millions of clones in total; 85% to 95% of them show up just once. The ten top clones hold 0.1% to 0.15% of the sample.

Sequenced: naive CD4+ T cells sorted from blood. In the paper's terms, the cell subset or site label means: CD45RA+ positively selected. This receptor chain uses TRBV5-1 and TRBJ2-2, and possibly TRBD1, on 6 matching bases. The origin of this receptor is a man aged 18 to 30 in good health. The CDR3 region: CASSTGDTGPGELFF. DNA sequence: TGCGCCAGCAGCACAGGCGACACAGGGCCCGGGGAGCTGTTTTTT.